The sequence of this T cell receptor beta chain was determined in a study of monozygotic twins with inflammatory bowel disease. Each CDR3 protein gets one entry in TCRdb, which reprocessed the 5' RACE reads and gives no DNA. This sample's clone table lists 350,000 to 500,000 distinct CDR3 sequences. As to this clonotype: Its antigen is not known.

General study results and limits: The sharing of clonotypes with others was lower in IBD patients than in healthy twins, especially with disease activity.

One blood sample of 2 to 2.5 ml was taken from each donor. The receptor was derived from a human donor with ulcerative colitis or Crohn's disease, or a healthy co-twin of an affected twin (not recorded which). The specimen sequenced was blood.

This CDR3 is CASSPGVSDYEQYF. The chain has TRBV18 and TRBJ2-7. Germline CDR1 and CDR2: KGHSH and LQKENI. The CDR3 has 14 amino acids. Variable domain in full (rest from reference TRBV18 and TRBJ2-7): NAGVMQNPRHLVRRRGQEARLRCSPMKGHSHVYWYRQLPEEGLKFMVYLQKENIIDESGMPKERFSAEFPKEGPSILRIQQVVRGDSAAYFCASSPGVSDYEQYFGPGTRLTVT.